This TCR beta chain was recovered during a study of T cells in Graves' hyperthyroidism and ophthalmopathy. The CDR3 totals 17 residues. V was pared by 3 bases and J by 1 base, with 16 bases between. Germline lookup yields CDR1 SEHNR and CDR2 FQNEAQ (reference sequence). A few counts support this clonotype. Amplified TCR beta CDR3 regions came from RNA transcripts. The TCR CDR3 was amplified in a first-round RT-PCR using the HTBI primer set. TCRdb used MiXCR to reprocess the multiplex PCR reads, holding one entry per CDR3 protein. The table shows roughly 380,000 distinct CDR3 sequences, with around 13% occurring only once.

The gene calls are TRBV7-9 and TRBJ1-3; no firm D call. The sequenced material came from blood. The TCR originated in a woman aged 55-75 years with Graves' hyperthyroidism. The CDR3 sequence: CASSFPFFDLSGNTIYF. The CDR3, as DNA: TGTGCCAGCAGCTTCCCTTTCTTTGACCTTTCTGGAAACACCATATATTTT. Complete variable domain (other parts from reference TRBV7-9 and TRBJ1-3): DTGVSQNPRHKITKRGQNVTFRCDPISEHNRLYWYRQTLGQGPEFLTYFQNEAQLEKSRLLSDRFSAERPKGSFSTLEIQRTEQGDSAMYLCASSFPFFDLSGNTIYFGEGSWLTVV.